The present entry profiles one T cell receptor beta chain with its context. Which antigen it targets is not known. Nothing much larger sits one base from this clone, and base qualities are not available. The data originate from a study of blood T cell repertoires in COVID-19 (dated by TCRdb to about 2020). For the wider study: Samples from collaborators originated in the United States, Italy and Spain and spanned both the acute and convalescent phases of COVID-19. Subjects who had been exposed to COVID-19, were actively infected with it, or had recovered from it provided the deeply sampled blood TCRbeta repertoires that made up the dataset. HLA class I and class II types, where available, came from metadata supplied by the sample provider rather than from assay-based typing. A freely available public database, intended as a resource for researchers studying the immune response to SARS-CoV-2, is where the repertoires were released. The material from the prospective study consisted of cDNA or gDNA derived from T cells, B-cell-depleted T cells, or PBMCs. Samples came from the ongoing ImmuneRACE study (first 160 participants) plus 1,254 subjects from 6 global collaborators. A de-identified subject ID, COVID-19 status, age in years and sex were almost always included in the sample metadata.

The cysteine opens and the phenylalanine closes a CDR3 of 15 amino acids. The read is trimmed to its CDR3 DNA, 45 bases read in frame from base 1. CDR1 MDHEN and CDR2 SYDVKM are derived from the germline V gene. Trimming takes 6 bases from V and 5 bases from J, and the germline ends sit 19 bases apart. Paper-wide results and their limitations: The amount of clinical and demographic metadata varied by source and participant and was provided uncurated.

TCRbeta CDR3 regions were amplified from genomic DNA using the immunoSEQ Assay, a bias-controlled multiplex PCR. The study's own analysis went as follows. Within the assay, amplification of reference gene primers was used to estimate how many nucleated cells each sample contained. Sequence reads were collapsed and filtered to measure the absolute abundance of every unique TCRbeta CDR3 rearrangement. For each sample, productive Simpson clonality was calculated as the square root of Simpson's diversity index across productive rearrangements. In its TCRdb copy, this immuneACCESS table keeps in-frame sequences only and misses some clones. Where compared with another copy, unresolved V genes explain less than half of these, and the others have no known cause. That table gives V, J and clone size, and the DNA gave D and trimming. The sample data list tens of thousands of clones, and approximately 85% of these were observed just once. The ten biggest clones cover approximately 4.6% of the sample.

Collaborating institutions collected whole blood in K2EDTA tubes following their own protocols. For TCRbeta analysis, collaborators shipped samples in one of three forms: frozen whole blood, isolated PBMCs, or DNA extracted from either of those sample types. This receptor was taken from an older man with acute or convalescent COVID-19. This chain joins TRBV28 to TRBJ1-2; perhaps TRBD1 is the D gene, with 6 bases matching. What was sequenced was peripheral blood. At the DNA level, the sequence is TGTGCCAGCAGCGCAGGACAGTCAACTGCGTATGGCTACACCTTC. This gives the protein CASSAGQSTAYGYTF.